The clone carrying this TCR beta chain was counted between two and nine times. The CDR3 extends over 13 amino acids. Trimming cost V 8 bases and J 4 bases; bases outside gene matches: 7. The data were obtained in a study of T cells after yellow fever vaccination. One entry per CDR3 protein, called by TCRdb with MiXCR from the 5' RACE reads. The data contain around 250,000 distinct CDR3 sequences, less than 9% of them singletons. The receptor's source is a man aged 25-45 years who received the YFV17D yellow fever vaccine. The material was CD4+ T cells sorted from PBMCs, obtained 15 days after the yellow fever booster vaccination. This chain uses TRBV12-3 or TRBV12-4 with TRBJ1-2, with 7 positions matching TRBD1. The CDR3 here is CASSLGQIYGYTF. The CDR3 coding sequence is TGTGCCAGCTCCCTGGGACAGATCTATGGCTACACCTTC.